This T cell receptor (beta chain) originates from a study of PD-L1 blockade in urothelial cancer (TCRdb year 2017). The study in broad terms: Therapy was started around 2014 for all patients, and atezolizumab 1,200 mg was administered intravenously every 3 weeks. About 90% of the roughly 29 patients were identified as males with urothelial cancer of bladder origin, and a prior smoking history was reported by 18 of 29 patients. Pretreatment tumor samples, along with matched peripheral blood serially collected before and after atezolizumab treatment, were subjected to TCR sequencing. Just over 28 patients had pretreatment blood TCR-seq, some 25 had at least one posttreatment blood collection, and some 25 had tumor TCR-seq. Progression-free survival longer than 6 months counted as durable clinical benefit, and TCR features were additionally tested against both progression-free and overall survival. Under ten patients reached durable clinical benefit, while some 20 patients did not. The study was an exploratory multi-omic analysis of somatic, immune and clinical correlates of response to PD-L1 blockade with atezolizumab in urothelial cancer. Blood samples were analyzed 3 weeks after the start of treatment (second dose) and 6 weeks after the start of treatment. An ECOG performance status of 0 or 1 was recorded for the patients, and 0 to 3 prior chemotherapy regimens had been received by the patients. A median of about 150,000 T cells and some 82,000 unique TCRs was obtained from blood samples, and a median clonality of around 0.072 was observed. In the same patients who had TCR sequencing, pretreatment tumors also underwent whole exome sequencing and RNA sequencing.

A total of about 31 patients with locally advanced or metastatic urothelial carcinoma, treated at Memorial Sloan Kettering on a trial protocol, made up the cohort. Peripheral blood mononuclear cells were collected pretreatment and during treatment, with between 1 and 8 total time points obtained per patient. The Qiagen DNeasy Blood extraction kit was used to purify genomic DNA from total PBMCs and tumor samples. PBMCs were collected pretreatment and during treatment and were isolated and stored as previously described. Sequences MNHEY (CDR1) and SVGAGI (CDR2) are obtained from the germline V gene. Compared with germline, V lacks 6 bases and J lacks 7 bases; bases without a gene match: 6. The CDR3 spans 13 residues, from the cysteine through the phenylalanine. Left in the record is the CDR3 DNA by itself, 39 bases read in frame from the first base. This clone has more than one count but fewer than ten. What antigen it recognizes has not been identified. Base qualities are not provided; no much larger clone lies one nucleotide away.

Beyond this particular receptor, the publication reports: Because of the small sample size (n ≈ 29) and the many exploratory analyses performed, the results are intended to be regarded as hypothesis-generating. Improved progression-free and overall survival was associated with having pretreatment peripheral blood TCR clonality below the median. At 3 weeks after the start of treatment, tumor-associated TCR clones in peripheral blood had expanded more in patients with durable benefit (n ≈ 24, p = 0.022).

Synthetic TCR analog templates were spiked into each PCR so that absolute template abundance could be estimated from read counts. The immunoSEQ assay used bias-controlled V and J gene primers to amplify TCRbeta CDR3 regions from genomic DNA. Sequencing of rearranged TCRbeta segments was done at approximately 20X coverage. For the original study's pipeline: Sequencing errors were corrected by clustering, and CDR3s were annotated against IMGT so that V, D and J genes could be assigned. Out-of-frame and stop-codon sequences were excluded, and only productive TCRbeta rearrangements were used in downstream analyses. Clonality was calculated as one minus the Shannon entropy normalized by the log of the number of unique productive sequences. Clones differing between time points or between blood and tumor were identified using Fisher's exact test with Benjamini-Hochberg correction, with an adjusted p below 0.01 applied as the threshold. What TCRdb holds here is the immuneACCESS table cut down to in-frame rearrangements. Part of the clones is not present; checked against another copy, under half of the missing clones reflect an unresolved V gene, and the others are unexplained. That table supplies the V and J calls and clone size; D and trimming were determined from the DNA. The table for this sample lists approximately 100,000 clones; around 82% of them were counted only once. 2% to 3% of the sample goes to the ten largest clones.

The TCR sequence derives from a man in his fifties with urothelial cancer. In this chain, TRBV6-5 is recombined with TRBJ2-1, with 7 bases matching TRBD2. Sample: PBMCs, taken around atezolizumab (anti-PD-L1) treatment. The CDR3 here reads CASSHGLVNEQFF. The nucleotides read TGTGCCAGCAGCCACGGACTAGTGAATGAGCAGTTCTTC.